This T cell receptor beta chain was recorded in a study of T cells in Graves' hyperthyroidism and ophthalmopathy (dated by TCRdb to the late 2010s). Background on the whole study: Peripheral blood samples were taken at the time of initial diagnosis, prior to any treatment. To identify TCR V-J signatures that set the groups apart, the researchers used a discovery cohort of 100 patients, made up of 43 with Graves' ophthalmopathy and 57 with stable Graves' hyperthyroidism. After sampling, hyperthyroidism patients received methimazole starting at 30 mg daily, and ophthalmopathy patients received high-dose intravenous methylprednisolone. The study also compared thyroid tissue and blood T-cell repertoires from roughly six Graves' hyperthyroidism patients. TCR Vbeta CDR3 sequencing of 135 peripheral blood samples (under 45 ophthalmopathy, roughly 74 hyperthyroidism and roughly 17 progressor patients) is reported in the paper. Prospective prediction of ophthalmopathy was tested in an independent validation cohort of 18 to 20 hyperthyroidism patients and 17 patients who later progressed to ophthalmopathy. The roughly 94 discovery patients were randomly divided into training and test sets at a 7:3 ratio. Paper-wide results and their limitations: In validation, the model predicted progression to ophthalmopathy with just under 71% sensitivity and over 72% specificity, a median of around six months before onset. Sample size was not statistically predetermined, and blinding of investigators to group allocation was not performed. In cross-validation, a model built on a 13 V-J signature told ophthalmopathy apart from stable hyperthyroidism with approximately 90% sensitivity and about 81% specificity, and in testing the same model reached 80%/75%. Blood samples also contained most of the expanded thyroid clonotypes (frequency above 0.001), which suggests that blood repertoires may reflect thyroid immune responses.

The TCR beta CDR3 regions were amplified from RNA transcripts. A first-round RT-PCR of the TCR CDR3 used the HTBI primer set with the Qiagen OneStep RT-PCR kit. A second multiplex PCR round built the libraries, followed by size selection and purification. Sequencing of the libraries was done on an Illumina HiSeq2000 using paired-end 100 bp reads. As for the authors' bioinformatics: SOAPnuke was used to process the raw data, removing reads that contained adapters or uncalled bases, had a mean Phred below 15, or lacked an exact match to the constant primer or identifier. COPE v1.2.5 was used to merge high-quality paired reads, and clonotypes were defined as unique nucleotide sequences. MiTCR v1.1 was used to align the clonotypes against IMGT TRBV, TRBD and TRBJ reference segments. Analysis was restricted to V-J combinations with a frequency above 0.0001, which covered 99.2% of repertoires. The TCS score was defined as F50 (clonal expansion) divided by E x V (chaos), with BLOSUM62-based TCRdist calculated between CDR3 peptides within each V-J. Welch's t-statistics and random forest reduced around 510 V-J features to about 12, which were used in a naive Bayes classifier (R e1071). TCRdb itself trimmed the public reads at Q25 with fastp, ran MiXCR and retained productive beta chains. Identical CDR3 protein sequences are pooled into one entry, listed with their most common genes and DNA. The V and J calls were not made by the authors but by TCRdb's processing. The sample table shows 350,000 or so distinct CDR3 sequences, and about 18% are seen once. The top ten constitute about a third of the sample.

Concerning this clonotype itself: Its target antigen remains unknown. No much larger clone exists at a distance of one base, and base qualities are not known.

Hyperthyroidism patients were aged 18 to 65 years and newly diagnosed, with disease duration of less than 2 months. Any patient with an uncontrolled infection, another autoimmune disease, pregnancy or lactation was excluded. Clinical symptoms, serum thyroxine and TRAb, thyroid ultrasound, and orbital computed tomography formed the basis for the diagnoses. For progressor patients, blood was drawn at the first diagnosis of hyperthyroidism, before any ophthalmopathy symptoms had appeared. Ficoll-Paque density gradient centrifugation was used to isolate PBMCs from around 10 ml of fresh peripheral blood. Progressor patients were first diagnosed with Graves' hyperthyroidism and then developed ophthalmopathy during follow-up. Total RNA was extracted with Trizol reagent, and quality was checked on an Agilent 2100 Bioanalyzer. Spanning cysteine to phenylalanine, the CDR3 consists of 16 amino acids. The read is trimmed to its CDR3 DNA, 48 bases read in frame from base 1. For CDR1 and CDR2, the germline V gene lists SGHDN and FVKESK. At the junction V is shortened by 2 bases and J by 6 bases, with 16 bases in between.

Sequenced material: blood. The sequence was obtained from a woman under 40 with Graves' hyperthyroidism that later progressed to Graves' ophthalmopathy. Here the chain combines TRBV14 and TRBJ2-2; the D region possibly corresponds to TRBD2 (6 bases align). The nucleotides are TGTGCCAGCAGCCAATCCGGGACTTCAGGACCCGGGGAGCTGTTTTTT. This is translated as CASSQSGTSGPGELFF.